This T cell receptor beta chain was identified during a study of human T cells and chemical hapten exposure. Study overall: An area of 2 cm by about 2.2 cm on upper inner arm skin received 2% DPC for sensitization.

Of note for this clonotype: This sequence may be a read error, since a much larger clone differs from it by one base.

There are 13 residues in the CDR3. V was pared by 3 bases and J by 2 bases, with 7 bases between. Per the germline V gene, CDR1 is SGHTA and CDR2 is FQGNSA. TCRdb redid the calling of the RACE reads with MiXCR, one entry per CDR3 protein. The sample holds about 71,000 distinct CDR3 sequences, approximately 10% seen once. Time point defined: patch test 3, about 24 weeks after DPC sensitization. Treatment indicated: therapeutic diphenylcyclopropenone sensitization with weekly scalp DPC. The sample here was whole blood, taken in connection with sensitization to the hapten diphenylcyclopropenone (DPC). The chain joins TRBV7-2 to TRBJ2-5, with D perhaps TRBD1 (6 bases). This clonotype originated in a woman aged 45-60 years with alopecia areata. Some clones in this sample may be carry-over from other donors' samples. CDR3 amino acids: CASSFGQQETQYF. The CDR3 DNA sequence: TGTGCCAGCAGCTTCGGACAGCAAGAGACCCAGTACTTC.